Given below is one T cell receptor beta chain in context. This sample was taken from a study of T cell repertoires in cytomegalovirus infection. TCRdb re-called the reads through MiXCR, storing one row per CDR3 protein. Of approximately 290,000 distinct CDR3 sequences in the sample, over 20% were seen once. Trimming removed 3 bases from V and 6 bases from J; junction bases left unmatched: 5. The CDR3 spans 14 residues. Germline V gene lookup returns CDR1 SGHAT and CDR2 FQNNGV. This chain links TRBV11-2 with TRBJ2-5; 9 bases line up with TRBD1. The clonotype was recovered from a human donor in good health (CMV status not recorded). Some clones in this sample may be carry-over from other donors' samples. The sequenced sample consisted of PBMCs. The CDR3: CASSLGTGLKTQYF. CDR3 DNA sequence: TGTGCCAGCAGCTTGGGGACAGGGCTAAAGACCCAGTACTTC.